These 11 T cell receptor beta chains originate from one sample sequenced in a study of T cells in Graves' hyperthyroidism and ophthalmopathy. TCR beta CDR3 regions were amplified from RNA. With the HTBI primer set, the TCR CDR3 went through a first round of RT-PCR. TCRdb recomputed calls from the multiplex PCR reads with MiXCR, one row per CDR3 protein. The sample has roughly 170,000 distinct CDR3 sequences, 9.4% seen once. The sample consisted of blood. Receptors originate from a young woman with Graves' hyperthyroidism that later progressed to Graves' ophthalmopathy.

The chain carries TRBV19 and TRBJ2-5; 9 positions agree with TRBD2. This CDR3 is built from 15 residues. Germline lookup yields CDR1 LNHDA and CDR2 SQIVND (reference sequence). V was clipped by 5 bases and J by 5 bases; unmatched bases: 9. CDR3 nucleotides: TGTGCCAGTAGTGAGGGCGGGGGGGCTCGGGAGACCCAGTACTTC. Translation: CASSEGGGARETQYF.

The sample holds many counts of this clonotype. The genes are TRBV28 and TRBJ2-5; no clear D gene. V was shortened by 7 bases and J by 5 bases, with 23 bases between the two germline ends. The CDR3 contains 16 residues. CDR1 is MDHEN and CDR2 is SYDVKM in the germline V gene. In DNA, the CDR3 is TGTGCCAGCATGGCTTTGACGTGGTTTCCGGGCGAGACCCAGTACTTC. It codes for CASMALTWFPGETQYF.

This clonotype was detected ten times or more. The chain combines TRBV27 with TRBJ1-1; D may be TRBD1 (6 bases). CDR1 and CDR2 from the germline V gene are MNHEY and SMNVEV (reference sequence). Trimming removed 3 bases from V and 4 bases from J, with 12 bases in between. The CDR3 consists of 14 residues. CDR3 loop: CASSFGGGATEAFF. CDR3 nucleotides: TGTGCCAGCAGTTTTGGGGGGGGGGCCACTGAAGCTTTCTTT.

The table lists this clonotype with many counts. The gene calls are TRBV18 and TRBJ2-5; D is undetermined. Germline V gene data show CDR1 as KGHSH and CDR2 as LQKENI. Trimming shortened V by 0 bases and J by 3 bases, and 5 bases separated the two germline ends. CDR3 length equals 13 residues. CDR3: CASSPPNEETQYF. The CDR3 DNA reads TGTGCCAGCTCACCACCTAATGAAGAGACCCAGTACTTC. The entire variable domain, with the rest obtained from reference TRBV18 and TRBJ2-5, is as follows: NAGVMQNPRHLVRRRGQEARLRCSPMKGHSHVYWYRQLPEEGLKFMVYLQKENIIDESGMPKERFSAEFPKEGPSILRIQQVVRGDSAAYFCASSPPNEETQYFGPGTRLLVL.

Of note for this clonotype: One base away lies a much larger clone, so this may be a sequencing read error. The rearrangement links TRBV6-2 or TRBV6-3 to TRBJ2-4; TRBD1 might be the D (5 bases). CDR3 length: 19 amino acids. Per germline, CDR1 MNHEY and CDR2 SVGEGT. The CDR3 region is CAGSYSWQGVGLAKNIQYF. Here the CDR3 DNA reads TGTGCCGGCAGTTACTCTTGGCAGGGCGTTGGTCTAGCCAAAAACATTCAGTACTTC.

In this sample, this clonotype turned up many times. The V gene is TRBV12-3 or TRBV12-4, the J gene TRBJ1-2; D might be TRBD1 (5 bases). V was trimmed by 4 bases and J by 5 bases, leaving 8 bases between them. The length of the CDR3 is 12 residues. CDR3 nucleotides: TGTGCCAGCAGTTCCGGGGGGTATGGCTACACCTTC. Its translation is CASSSGGYGYTF.

Only a few counts were recorded for this clonotype. The rearrangement uses TRBV20-1 and TRBJ1-2; D is unresolved. With 5 bases removed from V and 6 bases from J, the gap between germline ends came to 1 base. The CDR3 is 8 residues long. Germline CDR1 is DFQATT and CDR2 is SNEGSKA (reference sequence). The CDR3 bases are TGCAGTGCTGATGGCTACACCTTC. It translates to CSADGYTF.

This clonotype was seen ten or more times. The chain recombines TRBV7-2 with TRBJ1-2, with D tentatively TRBD1 (5 bases). The CDR3 runs to 14 residues. Trimming removed 1 base from V and 7 bases from J, with 13 bases in between. CDR1 is SGHTA, CDR2 FQGNSA, per germline. The CDR3: CASSLGSGMIGYTF. CDR3 DNA sequence: TGTGCCAGCAGCTTAGGGTCAGGGATGATTGGCTACACCTTC. Based on the CDR3 plus reference TRBV7-2 and TRBJ1-2, the full variable domain is GAGVSQSPSNKVTEKGKDVELRCDPISGHTALYWYRQSLGQGLEFLIYFQGNSAPDKSGLPSDRFSAERTGGSVSTLTIQRTQQEDSAVYLCASSLGSGMIGYTFGSGTRLTVV.

The genes are TRBV29-1 and TRBJ2-1; D might be TRBD1 (5 bases). Trimming stripped 7 bases from V and 6 bases from J, with 16 bases between. CDR3 length: 13 amino acids. Germline V gene sequence: CDR1 SQVTM, CDR2 ANQGSEA. CDR3 residues: CSAHRQLLNEQFF. In nucleotides, the CDR3 is TGCAGCGCTCACAGGCAACTTCTCAATGAGCAGTTCTTC.

The gene calls are TRBV27 and TRBJ2-5; weak D call: TRBD1 (6 bases). This CDR3 contains 17 residues. The V end was cut by 4 bases, the J end by 5 bases, with 23 bases between. CDR1 is MNHEY and CDR2 is SMNVEV in the germline V gene (reference sequence). DNA for the CDR3: TGTGCCAGCAGTTCCGTGAAGGGACAAGACCCCTTTGAGACCCAGTACTTC. Its protein is CASSSVKGQDPFETQYF.

This clonotype was recorded at least ten times. This sequence joins TRBV2 and TRBJ2-2; TRBD2 agrees at 10 bases. Trimming removed 4 bases from V and 4 bases from J; junction bases left unmatched: 9. Germline CDR1 is SNHLY and CDR2 is FYNNEI. The CDR3 sequence is 17 residues long. CDR3 sequence (DNA): TGTGCCAGCAGTGGGTGGCTAGCGGGAGTCGGCACCGGGGAGCTGTTTTTT. It codes for CASSGWLAGVGTGELFF.